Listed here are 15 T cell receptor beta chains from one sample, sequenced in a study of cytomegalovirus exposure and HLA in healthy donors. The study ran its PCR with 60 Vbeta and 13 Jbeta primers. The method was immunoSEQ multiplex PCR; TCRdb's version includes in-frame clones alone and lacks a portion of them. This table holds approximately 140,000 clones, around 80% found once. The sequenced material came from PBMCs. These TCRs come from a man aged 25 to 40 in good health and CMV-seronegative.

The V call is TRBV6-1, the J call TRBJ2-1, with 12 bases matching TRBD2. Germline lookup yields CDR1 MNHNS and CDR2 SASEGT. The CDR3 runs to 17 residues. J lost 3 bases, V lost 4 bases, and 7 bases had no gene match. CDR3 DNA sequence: TGTGCCAGCAGTGGAGGAGGGACTAGCGGGTTCTACAATGAGCAGTTCTTC. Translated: CASSGGGTSGFYNEQFF.

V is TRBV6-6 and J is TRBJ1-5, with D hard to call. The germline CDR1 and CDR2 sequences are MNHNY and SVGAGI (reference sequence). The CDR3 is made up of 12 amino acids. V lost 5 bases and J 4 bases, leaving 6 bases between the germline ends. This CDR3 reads CASSPGNQPQHF. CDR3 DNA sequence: TGTGCCAGCAGTCCCGGTAATCAGCCCCAGCATTTT.

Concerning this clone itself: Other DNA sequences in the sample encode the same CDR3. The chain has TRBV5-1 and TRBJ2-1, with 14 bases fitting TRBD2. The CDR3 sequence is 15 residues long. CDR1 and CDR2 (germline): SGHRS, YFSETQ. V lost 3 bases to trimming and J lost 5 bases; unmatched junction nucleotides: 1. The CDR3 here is CASSSGLAGDNEQFF. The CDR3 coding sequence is TGCGCCAGCAGCTCGGGACTAGCGGGGGACAATGAGCAGTTCTTC.

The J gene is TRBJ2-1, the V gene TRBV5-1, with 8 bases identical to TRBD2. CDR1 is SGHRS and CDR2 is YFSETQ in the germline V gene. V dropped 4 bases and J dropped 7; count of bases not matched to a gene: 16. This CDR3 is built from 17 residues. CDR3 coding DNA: TGCGCCAGCAGCCCCCTCTTGTCCGGGGGGGCCGATAATGAGCAGTTCTTC. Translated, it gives CASSPLLSGGADNEQFF.

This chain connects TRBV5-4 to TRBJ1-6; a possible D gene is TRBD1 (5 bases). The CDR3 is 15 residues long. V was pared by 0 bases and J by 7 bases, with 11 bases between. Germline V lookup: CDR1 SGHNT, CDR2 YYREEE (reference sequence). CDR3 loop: CASSLDARVNSPLHF. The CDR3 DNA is TGTGCCAGCAGCTTGGATGCCAGGGTCAATTCACCCCTCCACTTT.

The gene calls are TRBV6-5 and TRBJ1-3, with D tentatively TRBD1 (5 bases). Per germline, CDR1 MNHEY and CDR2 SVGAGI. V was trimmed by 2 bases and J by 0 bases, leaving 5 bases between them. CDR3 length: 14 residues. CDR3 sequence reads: CASSYTGSGNTIYF. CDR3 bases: TGTGCCAGCAGTTACACAGGCTCTGGAAACACCATATATTTT.

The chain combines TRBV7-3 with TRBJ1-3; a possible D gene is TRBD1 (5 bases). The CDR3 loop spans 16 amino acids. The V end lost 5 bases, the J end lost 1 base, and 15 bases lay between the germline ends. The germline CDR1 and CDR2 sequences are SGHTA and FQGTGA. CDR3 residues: CASSPGPGGSGNTIYF. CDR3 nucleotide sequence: TGTGCCAGCAGCCCAGGCCCGGGGGGTTCTGGAAACACCATATATTTT.

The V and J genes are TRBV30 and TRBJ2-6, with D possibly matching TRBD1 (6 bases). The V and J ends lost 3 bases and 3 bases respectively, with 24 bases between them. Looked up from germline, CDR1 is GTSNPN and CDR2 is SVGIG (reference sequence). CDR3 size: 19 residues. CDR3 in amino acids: CAWSPRQVRSSRGANVLTF. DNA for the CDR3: TGTGCCTGGAGCCCCCGACAGGTGAGATCTTCCCGTGGGGCCAACGTCCTGACTTTC.

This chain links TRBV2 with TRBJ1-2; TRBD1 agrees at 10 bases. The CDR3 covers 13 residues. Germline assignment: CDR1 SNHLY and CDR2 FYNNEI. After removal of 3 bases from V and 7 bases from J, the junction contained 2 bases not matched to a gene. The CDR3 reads CASSEGQGCGYTF. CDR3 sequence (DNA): TGTGCCAGCAGTGAGGGACAGGGGTGTGGCTACACCTTC.

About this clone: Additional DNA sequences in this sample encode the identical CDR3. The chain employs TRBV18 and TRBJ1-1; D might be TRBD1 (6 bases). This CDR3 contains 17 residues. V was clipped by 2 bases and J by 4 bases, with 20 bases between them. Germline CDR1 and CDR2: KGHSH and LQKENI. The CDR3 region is CASSPVGSGEPLTEAFF. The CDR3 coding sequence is TGTGCCAGCTCACCAGTTGGTTCAGGGGAACCCCTCACTGAAGCTTTCTTT.

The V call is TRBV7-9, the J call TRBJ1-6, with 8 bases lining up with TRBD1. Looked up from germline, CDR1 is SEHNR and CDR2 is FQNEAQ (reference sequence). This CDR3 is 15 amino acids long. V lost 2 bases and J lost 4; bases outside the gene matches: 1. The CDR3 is CASSLTGGYNSPLHF. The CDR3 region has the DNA TGTGCCAGCAGCTTAACAGGGGGATATAATTCACCCCTCCACTTT.

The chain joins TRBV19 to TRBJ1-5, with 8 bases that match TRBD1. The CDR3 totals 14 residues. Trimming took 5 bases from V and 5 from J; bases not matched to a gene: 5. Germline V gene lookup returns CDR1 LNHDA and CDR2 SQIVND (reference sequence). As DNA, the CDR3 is TGTGCCAGTAGTGCCCAGGGGGCATATCAGCCCCAGCATTTT. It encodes CASSAQGAYQPQHF.

The CDR3 protein is CASSTLDSYNEQFF. As DNA, the CDR3 is TGTGCCAGCAGTACCCTGGACAGTTACAATGAGCAGTTCTTC. The chain has TRBV28 and TRBJ2-1, with D perhaps matching TRBD1 (6 bases). The CDR3 is made up of 14 amino acids. V was cut by 5 bases and J by 4 bases, with 12 bases left in between. The germline V gene encodes CDR1 MDHEN and CDR2 SYDVKM.

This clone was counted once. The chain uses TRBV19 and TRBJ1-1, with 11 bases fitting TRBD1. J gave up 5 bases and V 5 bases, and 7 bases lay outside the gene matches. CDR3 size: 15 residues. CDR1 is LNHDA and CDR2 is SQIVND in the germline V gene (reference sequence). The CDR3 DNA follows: TGTGCCAGTAGTGTGGACAGGGGGCGCCGGACTGAAGCTTTCTTT. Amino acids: CASSVDRGRRTEAFF.

As DNA, the CDR3 is TGTGCCAGCAGCTTGGTCAGCAGGAAAGAGACCCAGTACTTC. Translating it yields CASSLVSRKETQYF. The chain has TRBV5-4 and TRBJ2-5; D remains unclear. This CDR3 spans 14 amino acids. Germline loops: CDR1 SGHNT, CDR2 YYREEE (reference sequence). Trimming took 0 bases from V and 3 from J, leaving 9 bases between them.